This T cell receptor beta chain stems from a study of blood T cells in healthy people across ages. Findings and limits, study-wide: There were more naive CD4+ cells and higher diversity in long-lived donors than in aged donors.

There are a few counts of this clonotype. Antigen unknown. V trimming: 3 bases; J trimming: 6 bases; junction bases outside the gene matches: 6. Germline loops: CDR1 DFQATT, CDR2 SNEGSKA (reference sequence). CDR3 length: 14 residues. A second PCR of 7 to 11 cycles used a sample-barcoded 5' primer and a J-beta primer mix. MiXCR was run by TCRdb on the 5' RACE reads, yielding one entry per CDR3 protein. The sample yields fewer than 750,000 distinct CDR3 sequences, more than 45% seen once. The chain links TRBV20-1 to TRBJ2-1, with 9 bases identical to TRBD2. The source is a man aged 80 or over in good health. The sample taken for sequencing was blood. CDR3 residues: CSASPGLAVNEQFF. The CDR3 nucleotides are TGCAGTGCTAGTCCGGGACTAGCTGTCAATGAGCAGTTCTTC.